This TCR beta chain was observed in a study of OX40 agonist ivuxolimab in advanced cancers. For the study at large: Patients were dosed intravenously with ivuxolimab at 0.01 to 10 mg/kg every 2 weeks. Males comprised 70% to 90% of the group, whose mean age was roughly 60 years (range 23 to 79). Having had anti-PD-1, anti-PD-L1 or anti-CTLA-4 therapy before was allowed, and roughly 39% had some.

TCRdb's table, derived via immunoSEQ multiplex PCR, lists solely in-frame clones and lacks some. There are 65,000 to 70,000 clones in the sample; approximately 90% occur only once, and around 0.3% lies in the top ten. CDR3 length equals 15 residues. Trimming took 7 bases from V and 6 from J; bases not matched to a gene: 8. Germline V gene lookup returns CDR1 MNHNS and CDR2 SASEGT. Points on this clone: Its antigen is unidentified.

Study-level findings and limits: At 0.1 to 3.0 mg/kg, CD4+ and CD8+ blood T cells expanded clonally by week 6.

This rearrangement joins TRBV6-1 to TRBJ1-4, with 10 bases lining up with TRBD1. The receptor was derived from an adult with an advanced solid tumor such as melanoma, head and neck, liver or kidney cancer. Sequenced here: CD4+ or CD8+ T cells sorted from blood, sampled in a trial of the OX40 agonist ivuxolimab. The DNA of the CDR3 is TGTGCCAGCATTAAGACAGGGGGCATGGATGAAAAACTGTTTTTT. This codes for CASIKTGGMDEKLFF.